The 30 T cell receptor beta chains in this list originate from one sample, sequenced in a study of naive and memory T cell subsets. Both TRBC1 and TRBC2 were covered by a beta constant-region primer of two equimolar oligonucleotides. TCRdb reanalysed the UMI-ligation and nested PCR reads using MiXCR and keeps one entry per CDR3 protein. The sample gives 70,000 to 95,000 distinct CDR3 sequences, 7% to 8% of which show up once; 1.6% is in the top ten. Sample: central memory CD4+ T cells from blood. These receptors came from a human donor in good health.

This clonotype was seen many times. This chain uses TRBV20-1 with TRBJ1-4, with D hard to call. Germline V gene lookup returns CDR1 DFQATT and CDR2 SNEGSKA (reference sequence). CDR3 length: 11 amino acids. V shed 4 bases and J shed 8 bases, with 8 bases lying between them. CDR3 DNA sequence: TGCAGTGCTAAAGAGGCGGAAAAACTGTTTTTT. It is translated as CSAKEAEKLFF.

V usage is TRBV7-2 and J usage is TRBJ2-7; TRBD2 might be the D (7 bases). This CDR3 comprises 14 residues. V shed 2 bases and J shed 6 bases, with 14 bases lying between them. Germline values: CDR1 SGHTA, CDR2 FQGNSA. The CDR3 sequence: CASSLLGGQAEQYF. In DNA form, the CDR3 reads TGTGCCAGCAGCTTACTCGGGGGGCAGGCCGAGCAGTACTTC. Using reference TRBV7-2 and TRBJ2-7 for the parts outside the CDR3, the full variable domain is GAGVSQSPSNKVTEKGKDVELRCDPISGHTALYWYRQSLGQGLEFLIYFQGNSAPDKSGLPSDRFSAERTGGSVSTLTIQRTQQEDSAVYLCASSLLGGQAEQYFGPGTRLTVT.

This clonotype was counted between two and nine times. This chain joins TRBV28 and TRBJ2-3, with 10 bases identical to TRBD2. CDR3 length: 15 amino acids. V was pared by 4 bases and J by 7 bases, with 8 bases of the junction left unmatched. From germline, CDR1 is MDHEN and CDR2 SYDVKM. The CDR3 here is CASSSLAGGSHTQYF. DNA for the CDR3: TGTGCCAGCAGTTCCTTAGCGGGGGGATCGCATACGCAGTATTTT.

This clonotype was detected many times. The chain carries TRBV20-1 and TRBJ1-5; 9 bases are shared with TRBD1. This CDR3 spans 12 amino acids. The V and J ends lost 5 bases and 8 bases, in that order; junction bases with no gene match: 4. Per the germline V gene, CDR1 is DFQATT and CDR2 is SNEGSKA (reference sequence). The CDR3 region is CSAGTGLEPQHF. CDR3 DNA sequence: TGCAGTGCTGGGACAGGGCTGGAGCCCCAGCATTTT.

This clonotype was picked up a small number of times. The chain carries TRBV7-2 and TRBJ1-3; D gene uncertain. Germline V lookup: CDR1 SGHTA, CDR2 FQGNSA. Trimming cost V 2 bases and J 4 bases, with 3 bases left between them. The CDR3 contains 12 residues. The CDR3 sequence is CASSLTGNTIYF. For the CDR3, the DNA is TGTGCCAGCAGCTTAACCGGAAACACCATATATTTT.

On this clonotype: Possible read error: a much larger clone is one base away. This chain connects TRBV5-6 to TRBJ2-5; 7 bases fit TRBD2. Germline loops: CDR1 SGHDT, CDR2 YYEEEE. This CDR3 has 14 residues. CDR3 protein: CASSRGSGLETLYF. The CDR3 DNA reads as TGTGCCAGCAGCCGGGGTAGCGGGTTAGAGACCCTGTACTTC. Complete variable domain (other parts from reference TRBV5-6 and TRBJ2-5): DAGVTQSPTHLIKTRGQQVTLRCSPKSGHDTVSWYQQALGQGPQFIFQYYEEEERQRGNFPDRFSGHQFPNYSSELNVNALLLGDSALYLCASSRGSGLETLYFGPGTRLLVL.

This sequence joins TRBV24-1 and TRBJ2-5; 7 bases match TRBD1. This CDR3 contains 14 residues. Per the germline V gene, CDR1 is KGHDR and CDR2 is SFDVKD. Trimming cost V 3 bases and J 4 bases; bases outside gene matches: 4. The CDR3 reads CATSDPGGGETQYF. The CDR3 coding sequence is TGTGCCACCAGTGATCCAGGGGGTGGAGAGACCCAGTACTTC.

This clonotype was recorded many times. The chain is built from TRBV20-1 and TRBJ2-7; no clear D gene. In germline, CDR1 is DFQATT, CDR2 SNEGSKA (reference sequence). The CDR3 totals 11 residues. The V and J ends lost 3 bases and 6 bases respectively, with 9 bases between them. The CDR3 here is CSASLIGEQYF. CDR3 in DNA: TGCAGTGCTAGCCTTATTGGCGAGCAGTACTTC.

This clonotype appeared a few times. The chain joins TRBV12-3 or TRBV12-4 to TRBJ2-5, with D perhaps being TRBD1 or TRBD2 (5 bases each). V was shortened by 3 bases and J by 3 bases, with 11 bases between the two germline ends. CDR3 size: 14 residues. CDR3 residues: CASSLRDGKETQYF. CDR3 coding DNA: TGTGCCAGCAGTTTGAGGGACGGGAAAGAGACCCAGTACTTC.

CDR3 DNA: TGTGCCAGCAGTTACTCGGGGCCTGGGACTAGCGGGAGAAGCGAGCAGTACTTC. Amino acid sequence: CASSYSGPGTSGRSEQYF. The chain carries TRBV6-2 or TRBV6-3 and TRBJ2-7; 14 bases are a match to TRBD2. The germline V gene has CDR1 MNHEY and CDR2 SVGEGT. The V gene end was trimmed by 0 bases and the J gene end by 6 bases; junction bases not matched to a gene: 10. The CDR3 is made up of 18 amino acids.

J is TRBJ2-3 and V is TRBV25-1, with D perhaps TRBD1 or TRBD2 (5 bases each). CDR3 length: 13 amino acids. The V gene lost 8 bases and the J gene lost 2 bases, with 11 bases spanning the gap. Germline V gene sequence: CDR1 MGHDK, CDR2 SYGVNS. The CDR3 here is CASGTGSTDTQYF. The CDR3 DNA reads TGTGCCAGCGGGACGGGATCCACAGATACGCAGTATTTT.

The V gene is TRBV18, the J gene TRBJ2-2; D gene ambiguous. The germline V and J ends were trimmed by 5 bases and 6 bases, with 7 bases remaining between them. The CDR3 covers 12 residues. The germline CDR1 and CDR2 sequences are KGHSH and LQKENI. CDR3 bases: TGTGCCAGCTCAGCTGCCGCCGGGGAGCTGTTTTTT. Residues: CASSAAAGELFF.

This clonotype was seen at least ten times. Here the CDR3 reads CASSKFSVGEGAFF. CDR3 DNA sequence: TGTGCCAGCAGCAAATTTTCAGTCGGAGAAGGAGCTTTCTTT. The V and J genes are TRBV5-6 and TRBJ1-1; D gene unclear. V was pared by 4 bases and J by 10 bases, with 20 bases between. The germline V gene has CDR1 SGHDT and CDR2 YYEEEE. This CDR3 is built from 14 residues.

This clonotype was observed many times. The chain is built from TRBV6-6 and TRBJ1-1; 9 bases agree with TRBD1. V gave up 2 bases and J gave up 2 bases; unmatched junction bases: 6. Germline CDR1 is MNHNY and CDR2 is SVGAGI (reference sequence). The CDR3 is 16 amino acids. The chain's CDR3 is CASSYLLDRGNTEAFF. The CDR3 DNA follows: TGTGCCAGCAGTTACCTGTTGGACAGGGGAAACACTGAAGCTTTCTTT.

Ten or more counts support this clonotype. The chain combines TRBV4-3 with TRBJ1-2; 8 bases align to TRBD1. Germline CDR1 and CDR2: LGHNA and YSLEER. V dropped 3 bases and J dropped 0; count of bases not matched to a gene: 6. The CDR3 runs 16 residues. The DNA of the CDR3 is TGCGCCAGCAGCCACACCGGACAGGGCACTAACTATGGCTACACCTTC. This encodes CASSHTGQGTNYGYTF.

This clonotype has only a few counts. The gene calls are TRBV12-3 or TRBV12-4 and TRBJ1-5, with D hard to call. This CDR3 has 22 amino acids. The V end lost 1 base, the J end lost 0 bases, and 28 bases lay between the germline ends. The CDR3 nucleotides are TGTGCCAGCAGTTTAGTATTCTATGGCGGAACCGAGAATGCGAATAGCAATCAGCCCCAGCATTTT. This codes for CASSLVFYGGTENANSNQPQHF.

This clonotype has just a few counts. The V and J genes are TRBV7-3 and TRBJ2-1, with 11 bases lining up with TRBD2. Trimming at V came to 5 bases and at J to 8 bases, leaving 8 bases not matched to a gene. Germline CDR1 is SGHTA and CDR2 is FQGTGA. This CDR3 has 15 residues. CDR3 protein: CASSISGGARYEQFF. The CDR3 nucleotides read TGTGCCAGCAGCATTAGCGGGGGGGCGCGGTATGAGCAGTTCTTC. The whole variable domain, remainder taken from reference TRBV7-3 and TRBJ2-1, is GAGVSQTPSNKVTEKGKYVELRCDPISGHTALYWYRQSLGQGPEFLIYFQGTGAADDSGLPNDRFFAVRPEGSVSTLKIQRTERGDSAVYLCASSISGGARYEQFFGPGTRLTVL.

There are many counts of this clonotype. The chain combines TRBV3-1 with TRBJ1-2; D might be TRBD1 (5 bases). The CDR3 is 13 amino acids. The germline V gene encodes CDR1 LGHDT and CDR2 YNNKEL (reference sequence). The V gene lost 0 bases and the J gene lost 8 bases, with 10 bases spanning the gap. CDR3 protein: CASSQDFGGGYTF. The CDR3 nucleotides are TGTGCCAGCAGCCAAGATTTTGGGGGGGGCTACACCTTC.

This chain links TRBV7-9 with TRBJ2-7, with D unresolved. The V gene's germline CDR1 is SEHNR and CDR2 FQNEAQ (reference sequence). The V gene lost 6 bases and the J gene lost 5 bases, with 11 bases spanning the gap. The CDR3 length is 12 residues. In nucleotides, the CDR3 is TGTGCCAGCAGTTTTTACCCAAACGAGCAGTACTTC. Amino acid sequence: CASSFYPNEQYF.

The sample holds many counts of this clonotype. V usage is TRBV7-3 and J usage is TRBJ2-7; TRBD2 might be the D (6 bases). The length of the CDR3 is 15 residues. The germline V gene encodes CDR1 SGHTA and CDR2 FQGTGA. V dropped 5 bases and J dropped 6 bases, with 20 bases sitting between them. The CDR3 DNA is TGTGCCAGCAGCGCATCAGTTGCGGGGCTTGGCGAGCAGTACTTC. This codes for CASSASVAGLGEQYF. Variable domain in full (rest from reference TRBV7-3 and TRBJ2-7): GAGVSQTPSNKVTEKGKYVELRCDPISGHTALYWYRQSLGQGPEFLIYFQGTGAADDSGLPNDRFFAVRPEGSVSTLKIQRTERGDSAVYLCASSASVAGLGEQYFGPGTRLTVT.

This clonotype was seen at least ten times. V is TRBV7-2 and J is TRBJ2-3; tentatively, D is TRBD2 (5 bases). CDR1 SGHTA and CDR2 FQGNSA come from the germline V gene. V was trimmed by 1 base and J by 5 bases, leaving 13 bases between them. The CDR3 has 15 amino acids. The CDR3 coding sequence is TGTGCCAGCAGCTTAGTTGGGAGCGGTGGAGATACGCAGTATTTT. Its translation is CASSLVGSGGDTQYF.

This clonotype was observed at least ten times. CDR3 amino acids: CASSRERGPTDTQYF. In DNA, the CDR3 is TGTGCCAGCAGCCGCGAGCGGGGGCCCACAGATACGCAGTATTTT. The rearrangement links TRBV2 to TRBJ2-3; TRBD2 aligns across 8 bases. J was trimmed by 2 bases and V by 6 bases; bases with no gene match: 7. The germline V gene has CDR1 SNHLY and CDR2 FYNNEI. The CDR3 runs to 15 residues.

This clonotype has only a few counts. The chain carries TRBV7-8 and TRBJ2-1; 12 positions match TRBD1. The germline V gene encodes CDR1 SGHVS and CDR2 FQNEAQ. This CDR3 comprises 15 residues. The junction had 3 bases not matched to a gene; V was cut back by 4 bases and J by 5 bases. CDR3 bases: TGTGCCAGCAGCTCCCGGGACAGGGGGCACAATGAGCAGTTCTTC. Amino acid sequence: CASSSRDRGHNEQFF.

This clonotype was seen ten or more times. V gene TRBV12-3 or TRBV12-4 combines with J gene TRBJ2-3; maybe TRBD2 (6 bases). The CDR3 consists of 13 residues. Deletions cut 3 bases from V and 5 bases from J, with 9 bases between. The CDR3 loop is CASSFRLEDTQYF. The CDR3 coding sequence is TGTGCCAGCAGTTTCAGACTAGAAGATACGCAGTATTTT.

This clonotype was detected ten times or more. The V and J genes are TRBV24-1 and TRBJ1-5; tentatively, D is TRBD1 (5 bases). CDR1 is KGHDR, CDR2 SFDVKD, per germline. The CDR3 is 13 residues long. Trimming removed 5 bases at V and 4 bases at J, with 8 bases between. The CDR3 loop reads CATSVQGNQPQHF. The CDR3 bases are TGTGCCACCAGTGTCCAGGGTAATCAGCCCCAGCATTTT.

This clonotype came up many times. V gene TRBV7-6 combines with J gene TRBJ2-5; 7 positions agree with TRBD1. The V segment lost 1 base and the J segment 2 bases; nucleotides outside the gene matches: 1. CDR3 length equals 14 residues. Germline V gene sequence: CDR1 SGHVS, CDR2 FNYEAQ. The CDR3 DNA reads TGTGCCAGCAGCTTAGGGGGACAGCAAGAGACCCAGTACTTC. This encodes CASSLGGQQETQYF.

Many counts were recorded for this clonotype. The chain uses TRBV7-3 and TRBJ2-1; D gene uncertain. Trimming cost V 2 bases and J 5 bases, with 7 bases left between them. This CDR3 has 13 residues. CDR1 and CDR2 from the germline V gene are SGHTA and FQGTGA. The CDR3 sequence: CASSLGVNNEQFF. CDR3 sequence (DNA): TGTGCCAGCAGCTTAGGGGTAAACAATGAGCAGTTCTTC.

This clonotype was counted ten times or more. CDR3 DNA: TGTGCCAGCAGTTGGACTAGCCGCACCGGGGAGCTGTTTTTT. Translation gives CASSWTSRTGELFF. The genes are TRBV27 and TRBJ2-2; TRBD2 aligns across 8 bases. Germline loops: CDR1 MNHEY, CDR2 SMNVEV (reference sequence). V was clipped by 4 bases and J by 4 bases; unmatched bases: 2. This CDR3 contains 14 residues.

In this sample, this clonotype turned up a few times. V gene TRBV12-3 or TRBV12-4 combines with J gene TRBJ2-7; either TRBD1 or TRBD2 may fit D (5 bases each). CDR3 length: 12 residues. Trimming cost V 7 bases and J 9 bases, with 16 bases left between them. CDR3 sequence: CASTSVRGRQYF. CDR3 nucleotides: TGTGCCAGCACCTCTGTGAGGGGTCGGCAGTACTTC.

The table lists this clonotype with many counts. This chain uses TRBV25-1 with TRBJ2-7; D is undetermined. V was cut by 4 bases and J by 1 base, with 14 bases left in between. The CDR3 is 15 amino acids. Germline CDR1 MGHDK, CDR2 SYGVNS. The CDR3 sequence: CASSGRGWGSYEQYF. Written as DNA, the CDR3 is TGTGCCAGCAGTGGAAGAGGCTGGGGATCCTACGAGCAGTACTTC.